These 7 T cell receptor beta chains came from one sample sequenced in a study of blood T cell repertoires in COVID-19. The table came from immunoSEQ multiplex PCR; TCRdb's copy has only in-frame clones and leaves some out. The sample includes about 120,000 clones, about nine tenths of them seen just once. Material for sequencing was peripheral blood. The receptors derive from a man over 45 with acute or convalescent COVID-19.

The chain links TRBV11-3 to TRBJ2-2; D is uncertain. Germline V gene sequence: CDR1 SGHNT, CDR2 YENEEA. Trimming cost V 3 bases and J 4 bases, with 6 bases left between them. The CDR3 has 13 amino acids. Written as DNA, the CDR3 is TGTGCCAGCAGCTTCACGGGCACCGGGGAGCTGTTTTTT. Protein: CASSFTGTGELFF.

This clone came up a few times. The chain couples TRBV2 to TRBJ2-7, with a tentative D call TRBD2 (5 bases). Germline values: CDR1 SNHLY, CDR2 FYNNEI. The V gene lost 8 bases and the J gene lost 3 bases, with 17 bases spanning the gap. The length of the CDR3 is 14 residues. The CDR3 bases are TGTGCCAGCGAGGAGGTGGTAGAGGTCTACGAGCAGTACTTC. Amino acid sequence: CASEEVVEVYEQYF.

This chain links TRBV9 with TRBJ2-3; weak D call: TRBD2 (6 bases). The germline V and J ends were trimmed by 0 bases and 2 bases, with 19 bases remaining between them. This CDR3 region has 18 residues. CDR1 is SGDLS and CDR2 is YYNGEE in the germline V gene. The CDR3 region has the DNA TGTGCCAGCAGCGTAGAAGGAGGGGTGGGAATAACCACAGATACGCAGTATTTT. Amino acids: CASSVEGGVGITTDTQYF.

V is TRBV18 and J is TRBJ2-7; D is perhaps TRBD2 (6 bases). Deletions cut 6 bases from V and 5 bases from J, with 14 bases between. Germline CDR1 KGHSH, CDR2 LQKENI. The CDR3 sequence is 13 residues long. The CDR3 spells CASSRDRPNEQYF. The CDR3 nucleotides are TGTGCCAGCTCGCGGGACCGCCCCAACGAGCAGTACTTC.

This clone was observed once. This chain links TRBV15 with TRBJ1-4; no firm D call. This CDR3 has 14 residues. V lost 0 bases, J lost 13 bases, and 15 bases lay in between. Germline lookup yields CDR1 LNHNV and CDR2 YYDKDF (reference sequence). CDR3 in DNA: TGTGCCACCAGCAGAGATCGTATCGGGTTTGGACTGTTTTTT. Translated, it gives CATSRDRIGFGLFF.

The CDR3, as DNA: TGTGCCAGTAGTATCCCCGGACAGGAGGCTTCCCGGCAGTACTTC. Its translation is CASSIPGQEASRQYF. The chain has TRBV19 and TRBJ2-7; 7 bases match TRBD1. Per the germline V gene, CDR1 is LNHDA and CDR2 is SQIVND (reference sequence). Trimming cost V 3 bases and J 9 bases; bases outside gene matches: 14. The CDR3 has 15 amino acids.

This sequence joins TRBV6-5 and TRBJ1-2, with 9 bases fitting TRBD1. Germline trimming cut 6 bases from V and 4 bases from J; bases unmatched to any gene: 6. This CDR3 comprises 14 residues. Per the germline V gene, CDR1 is MNHEY and CDR2 is SVGAGI. The CDR3 nucleotides are TGTGCCAGCAGGAACACAGGGGGCACCTATGGCTACACCTTC. It translates to CASRNTGGTYGYTF.